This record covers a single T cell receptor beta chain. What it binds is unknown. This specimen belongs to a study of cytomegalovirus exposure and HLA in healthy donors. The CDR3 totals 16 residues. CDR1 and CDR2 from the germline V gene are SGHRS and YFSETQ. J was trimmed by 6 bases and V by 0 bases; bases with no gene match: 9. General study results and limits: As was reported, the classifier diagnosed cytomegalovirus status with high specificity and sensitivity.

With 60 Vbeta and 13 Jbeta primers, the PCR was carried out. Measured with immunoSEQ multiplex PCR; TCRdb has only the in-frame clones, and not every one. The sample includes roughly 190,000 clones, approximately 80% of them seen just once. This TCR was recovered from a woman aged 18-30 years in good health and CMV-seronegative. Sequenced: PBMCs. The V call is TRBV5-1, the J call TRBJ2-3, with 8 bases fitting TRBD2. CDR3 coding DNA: TGCGCCAGCAGCTTGGCCAGAGCGGGAGTGGGGGATACGCAGTATTTT. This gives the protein CASSLARAGVGDTQYF.